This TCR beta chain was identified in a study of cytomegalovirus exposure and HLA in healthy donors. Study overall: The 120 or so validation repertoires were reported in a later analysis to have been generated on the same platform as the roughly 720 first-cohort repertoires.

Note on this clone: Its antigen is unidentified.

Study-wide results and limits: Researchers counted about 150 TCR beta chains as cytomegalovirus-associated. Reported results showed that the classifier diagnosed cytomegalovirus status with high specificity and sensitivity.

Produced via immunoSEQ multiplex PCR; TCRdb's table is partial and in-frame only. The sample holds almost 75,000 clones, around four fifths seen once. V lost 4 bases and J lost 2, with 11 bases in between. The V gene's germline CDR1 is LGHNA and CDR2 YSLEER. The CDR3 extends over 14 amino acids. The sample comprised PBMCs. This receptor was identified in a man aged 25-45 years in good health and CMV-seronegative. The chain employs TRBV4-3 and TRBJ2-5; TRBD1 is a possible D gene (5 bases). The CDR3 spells CASSPETAQETQYF. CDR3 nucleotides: TGCGCCAGCAGCCCCGAGACAGCTCAAGAGACCCAGTACTTC.